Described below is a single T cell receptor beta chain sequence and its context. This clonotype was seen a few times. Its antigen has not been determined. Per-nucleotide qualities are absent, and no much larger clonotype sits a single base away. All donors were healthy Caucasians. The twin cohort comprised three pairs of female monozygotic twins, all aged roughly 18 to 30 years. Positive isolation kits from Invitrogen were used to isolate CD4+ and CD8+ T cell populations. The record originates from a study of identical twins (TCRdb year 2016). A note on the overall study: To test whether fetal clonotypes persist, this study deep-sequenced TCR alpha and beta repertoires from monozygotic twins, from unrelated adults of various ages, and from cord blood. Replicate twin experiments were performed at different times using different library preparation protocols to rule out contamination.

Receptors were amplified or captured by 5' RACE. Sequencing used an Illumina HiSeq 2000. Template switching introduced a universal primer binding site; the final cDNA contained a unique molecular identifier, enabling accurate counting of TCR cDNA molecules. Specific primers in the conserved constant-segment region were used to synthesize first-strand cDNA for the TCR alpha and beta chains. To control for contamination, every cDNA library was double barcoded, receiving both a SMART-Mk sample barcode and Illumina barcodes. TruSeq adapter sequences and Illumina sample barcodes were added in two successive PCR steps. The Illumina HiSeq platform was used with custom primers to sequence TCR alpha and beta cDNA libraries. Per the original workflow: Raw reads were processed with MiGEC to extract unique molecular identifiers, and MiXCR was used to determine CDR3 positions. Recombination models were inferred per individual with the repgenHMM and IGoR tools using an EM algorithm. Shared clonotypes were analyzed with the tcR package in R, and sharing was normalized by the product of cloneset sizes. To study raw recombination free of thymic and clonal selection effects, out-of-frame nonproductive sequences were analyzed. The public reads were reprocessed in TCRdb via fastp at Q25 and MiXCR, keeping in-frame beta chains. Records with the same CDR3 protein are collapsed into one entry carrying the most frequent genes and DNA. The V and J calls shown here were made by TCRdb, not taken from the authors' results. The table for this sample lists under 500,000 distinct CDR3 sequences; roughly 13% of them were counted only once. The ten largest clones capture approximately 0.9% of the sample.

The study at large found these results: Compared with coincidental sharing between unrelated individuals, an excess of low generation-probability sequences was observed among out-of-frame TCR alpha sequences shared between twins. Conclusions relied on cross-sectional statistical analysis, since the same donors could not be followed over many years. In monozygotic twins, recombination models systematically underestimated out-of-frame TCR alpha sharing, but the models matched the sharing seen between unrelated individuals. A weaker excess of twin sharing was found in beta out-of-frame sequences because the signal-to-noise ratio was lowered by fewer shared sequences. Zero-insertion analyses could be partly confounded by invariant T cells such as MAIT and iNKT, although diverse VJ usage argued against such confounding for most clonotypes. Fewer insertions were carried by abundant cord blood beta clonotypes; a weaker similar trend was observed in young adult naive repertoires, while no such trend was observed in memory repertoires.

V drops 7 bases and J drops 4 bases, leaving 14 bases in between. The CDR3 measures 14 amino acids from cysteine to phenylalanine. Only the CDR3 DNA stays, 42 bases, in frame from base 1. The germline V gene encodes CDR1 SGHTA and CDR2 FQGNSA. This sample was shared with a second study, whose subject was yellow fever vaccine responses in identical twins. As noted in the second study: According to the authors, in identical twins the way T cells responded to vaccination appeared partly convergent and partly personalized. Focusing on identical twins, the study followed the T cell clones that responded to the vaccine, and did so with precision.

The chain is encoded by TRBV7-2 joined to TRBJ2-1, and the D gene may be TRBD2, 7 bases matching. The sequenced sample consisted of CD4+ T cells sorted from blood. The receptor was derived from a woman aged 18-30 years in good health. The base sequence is TGTGCCAGCACCCGAGGGGGGGGTTACAATGAGCAGTTCTTC. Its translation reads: CASTRGGGYNEQFF.